The rows below give T cell receptor beta chains drawn from one sample of a study of cytomegalovirus exposure and HLA in healthy donors. TCRdb keeps only in-frame clones here, not all; method: immunoSEQ multiplex PCR. The sample lists 150,000 or so clones, 60% to 80% occurring once. Material for sequencing was PBMCs. These receptor sequences come from a male donor in good health and CMV-seronegative. CDR3s include the opening cysteine and the closing phenylalanine or tryptophan. Fields, in order: V gene, J gene, D gene, clone size, CDR3 protein, CDR3 DNA. D genes are given only for firm matches. The size field is filled for only some rows; it gives once, few, many or a size class.

v_gene: TRBV11-2
j_gene: TRBJ1-6
d_gene: -
abundance: -
CDR3aa: CASRLGQRHSPLHF
CDR3nt: TGTGCCAGCAGGCTCGGACAGAGGCATTCACCCCTCCACTTT

v_gene: TRBV4-1
j_gene: TRBJ2-7
d_gene: TRBD2
abundance: -
CDR3aa: CASSQAGGRPNEQYF
CDR3nt: TGCGCCAGCAGCCAAGCGGGAGGTCGTCCTAACGAGCAGTACTTC

v_gene: TRBV10-3
j_gene: TRBJ1-5
d_gene: TRBD1
abundance: -
CDR3aa: CAISPGQGDSNQPQHF
CDR3nt: TGTGCCATCAGCCCGGGACAGGGGGATAGCAATCAGCCCCAGCATTTT

v_gene: TRBV30
j_gene: TRBJ2-7
d_gene: -
abundance: -
CDR3aa: CAWSVGTGSYEQYF
CDR3nt: TGTGCCTGGAGTGTAGGTACAGGGAGTTACGAGCAGTACTTC

v_gene: TRBV10-3
j_gene: TRBJ1-1
d_gene: -
abundance: -
CDR3aa: CAIRDTPNTEAFF
CDR3nt: TGTGCCATCAGGGACACACCGAACACTGAAGCTTTCTTT

v_gene: TRBV11-2
j_gene: TRBJ2-3
d_gene: TRBD2
abundance: -
CDR3aa: CASSTGLAEYLVTDTQYF
CDR3nt: TGTGCCAGCAGCACGGGACTAGCGGAGTACTTGGTCACAGATACGCAGTATTTT

v_gene: TRBV10-3
j_gene: TRBJ2-7
d_gene: -
abundance: -
CDR3aa: CAISESAGISYEQYF
CDR3nt: TGTGCCATCAGTGAGTCTGCGGGAATTTCCTACGAGCAGTACTTC

v_gene: TRBV18
j_gene: TRBJ2-5
d_gene: -
abundance: -
CDR3aa: CASSPPSGPQETQYF
CDR3nt: TGTGCCAGCTCACCACCTAGCGGCCCCCAAGAGACCCAGTACTTC

v_gene: TRBV19
j_gene: TRBJ1-5
d_gene: -
abundance: -
CDR3aa: CATSSGYSNQPQHF
CDR3nt: TGTGCCACCTCGTCAGGGTATAGCAATCAGCCCCAGCATTTT

v_gene: TRBV7-3
j_gene: TRBJ1-4
d_gene: -
abundance: few
CDR3aa: CASSLIAETNEKLFF
CDR3nt: TGTGCCAGCAGCTTAATCGCAGAAACTAATGAAAAACTGTTTTTT

v_gene: TRBV7-7
j_gene: TRBJ2-4
d_gene: TRBD1
abundance: -
CDR3aa: CASSLGDRGQTKNIQYF
CDR3nt: TGTGCCAGCAGCTTAGGGGACAGGGGGCAGACCAAAAACATTCAGTACTTC

v_gene: TRBV30
j_gene: TRBJ1-2
d_gene: TRBD1
abundance: few
CDR3aa: CAWSHGTDPNYGYTF
CDR3nt: TGTGCCTGGTCTCACGGGACAGACCCTAACTATGGCTACACCTTC

v_gene: TRBV7-2
j_gene: TRBJ2-6
d_gene: TRBD2
abundance: -
CDR3aa: CASSLSGGFGANVLTF
CDR3nt: TGTGCCAGCAGCTTATCGGGAGGGTTTGGGGCCAACGTCCTGACTTTC

v_gene: TRBV4-3
j_gene: TRBJ2-3
d_gene: TRBD2
abundance: -
CDR3aa: CASSPRLGLAGGSTDTQYF
CDR3nt: TGCGCCAGCAGCCCCCGTCTCGGGCTAGCGGGAGGTTCCACAGATACGCAGTATTTT

v_gene: TRBV13
j_gene: TRBJ1-1
d_gene: TRBD1
abundance: -
CDR3aa: CASSATPGQGMNTEAFF
CDR3nt: TGTGCCAGCAGCGCCACACCGGGACAGGGAATGAACACTGAAGCTTTCTTT

v_gene: TRBV5-1
j_gene: TRBJ2-7
d_gene: TRBD1
abundance: -
CDR3aa: CASSFPPGQGDYEQYF
CDR3nt: TGCGCCAGCAGCTTCCCACCGGGACAGGGGGACTACGAGCAGTACTTC

v_gene: TRBV14
j_gene: TRBJ2-1
d_gene: -
abundance: -
CDR3aa: CATASLGAYNEQFF
CDR3nt: TGTGCCACAGCAAGCTTAGGAGCTTACAATGAGCAGTTCTTC

v_gene: TRBV5-6
j_gene: TRBJ1-2
d_gene: TRBD1
abundance: -
CDR3aa: CASSARTGGHLNYGYTF
CDR3nt: TGTGCCAGCAGCGCCCGGACAGGGGGACATCTAAACTATGGCTACACCTTC

v_gene: TRBV5-5
j_gene: TRBJ2-7
d_gene: TRBD1
abundance: -
CDR3aa: CASSKDRAYEQYF
CDR3nt: TGTGCCAGCAGTAAGGACAGGGCCTACGAGCAGTACTTC

v_gene: TRBV13
j_gene: TRBJ2-2
d_gene: -
abundance: -
CDR3aa: CASRNRVVAGELFF
CDR3nt: TGTGCCAGCAGAAACAGGGTCGTCGCCGGGGAGCTGTTTTTT

v_gene: TRBV7-9
j_gene: TRBJ1-2
d_gene: -
abundance: once
CDR3aa: CASSLGFGGTNYGYTF
CDR3nt: TGTGCCAGCAGCTTAGGTTTCGGGGGAACTAACTATGGCTACACCTTC

v_gene: TRBV6-6
j_gene: TRBJ1-2
d_gene: -
abundance: -
CDR3aa: CASSYSQEGYGYTF
CDR3nt: TGTGCCAGCAGTTACTCACAGGAGGGCTATGGCTACACCTTC

v_gene: TRBV5-1
j_gene: TRBJ2-7
d_gene: TRBD2
abundance: few
CDR3aa: CASSWAPTSAYYEQYF
CDR3nt: TGCGCCAGCAGCTGGGCCCCTACTAGCGCATACTACGAGCAGTACTTC

v_gene: TRBV7-6
j_gene: TRBJ2-7
d_gene: -
abundance: -
CDR3aa: CASSVLQGINEQYF
CDR3nt: TGTGCCAGCAGCGTTTTACAGGGAATTAACGAGCAGTACTTC

v_gene: TRBV7-2
j_gene: TRBJ1-3
d_gene: -
abundance: -
CDR3aa: CASSLGGSGNTIYF
CDR3nt: TGTGCCAGCAGCCTGGGGGGGTCTGGAAACACCATATATTTT

v_gene: TRBV7-5
j_gene: TRBJ2-7
d_gene: -
abundance: -
CDR3aa: CARSTGLAGGTYEQYF
CDR3nt: TGTGCCAGAAGCACGGGACTAGCGGGGGGCACCTACGAGCAGTACTTC

v_gene: TRBV7-8
j_gene: TRBJ2-5
d_gene: TRBD2
abundance: -
CDR3aa: CASSLSGTSGETQYF
CDR3nt: TGTGCCAGCAGCTTGTCCGGGACTAGCGGAGAGACCCAGTACTTC

v_gene: TRBV5-1
j_gene: TRBJ2-3
d_gene: TRBD2
abundance: -
CDR3aa: CASSLGTSEDTQYF
CDR3nt: TGCGCCAGCAGCTTGGGGACTAGCGAGGATACGCAGTATTTT

v_gene: TRBV28
j_gene: TRBJ1-2
d_gene: TRBD1
abundance: -
CDR3aa: CASRRPGTAYGYTF
CDR3nt: TGTGCCAGCAGACGCCCGGGGACAGCCTATGGCTACACCTTC

v_gene: TRBV4-1
j_gene: TRBJ2-5
d_gene: -
abundance: -
CDR3aa: CASSQDQKTGSETQYF
CDR3nt: TGCGCCAGCAGCCAAGATCAGAAGACAGGTTCAGAGACCCAGTACTTC

v_gene: TRBV4-3
j_gene: TRBJ1-2
d_gene: -
abundance: few
CDR3aa: CASSQEADGYYGYTF
CDR3nt: TGCGCCAGCAGCCAAGAAGCGGACGGGTACTATGGCTACACCTTC

v_gene: TRBV18
j_gene: TRBJ2-5
d_gene: -
abundance: -
CDR3aa: CASSPPEGQETQYF
CDR3nt: TGTGCCAGCTCACCACCGGAGGGCCAAGAGACCCAGTACTTC

v_gene: TRBV7-9
j_gene: TRBJ1-4
d_gene: -
abundance: -
CDR3aa: CSSSLAPATNEKLFF
CDR3nt: TGTTCCAGCAGCTTGGCCCCTGCAACTAATGAAAAACTGTTTTTT

v_gene: TRBV6-5
j_gene: TRBJ2-7
d_gene: TRBD1
abundance: -
CDR3aa: CASRAGTGGSYEQYF
CDR3nt: TGTGCCAGCAGGGCCGGGACAGGGGGTTCCTACGAGCAGTACTTC

v_gene: TRBV6-5
j_gene: TRBJ1-4
d_gene: TRBD1
abundance: -
CDR3aa: CASSYLAGQGHEKLFF
CDR3nt: TGTGCCAGCAGTTATCTGGCGGGACAGGGCCACGAAAAACTGTTTTTT

v_gene: TRBV30
j_gene: TRBJ1-5
d_gene: TRBD1
abundance: -
CDR3aa: CAWSDGTGGVQPQHF
CDR3nt: TGTGCCTGGAGCGATGGGACAGGGGGCGTTCAGCCCCAGCATTTT

v_gene: TRBV7-2
j_gene: TRBJ1-5
d_gene: TRBD1
abundance: -
CDR3aa: CASSPGQVSNQPQHF
CDR3nt: TGTGCCAGCAGCCCCGGACAGGTTAGCAATCAGCCCCAGCATTTT

v_gene: TRBV11-3
j_gene: TRBJ2-1
d_gene: -
abundance: -
CDR3aa: CASSPSERVIHNEQFF
CDR3nt: TGTGCCAGCAGCCCTAGCGAACGGGTTATTCACAATGAGCAGTTCTTC

v_gene: TRBV6-6
j_gene: TRBJ2-1
d_gene: -
abundance: few
CDR3aa: CASSYGTSYNEQFF
CDR3nt: TGTGCCAGCAGTTACGGGACATCCTACAATGAGCAGTTCTTC

v_gene: TRBV7-2
j_gene: TRBJ1-2
d_gene: -
abundance: -
CDR3aa: CASSLGHYSYGYTF
CDR3nt: TGTGCCAGCAGCTTGGGACATTATTCCTATGGCTACACCTTC

v_gene: TRBV5-4
j_gene: TRBJ1-1
d_gene: TRBD1
abundance: few
CDR3aa: CASSLGQGVGMNTEAFF
CDR3nt: TGTGCCAGCAGCTTGGGTCAGGGGGTCGGGATGAACACTGAAGCTTTCTTT

v_gene: TRBV7-3
j_gene: TRBJ2-3
d_gene: -
abundance: once
CDR3aa: CASSYRQGTDTQYF
CDR3nt: TGTGCCAGCAGCTATAGACAGGGCACAGATACGCAGTATTTT

v_gene: TRBV13
j_gene: TRBJ2-1
d_gene: TRBD2
abundance: -
CDR3aa: CASSLSGGGEQFF
CDR3nt: TGTGCCAGCAGCCTAAGCGGGGGCGGTGAGCAGTTCTTC

v_gene: TRBV5-4
j_gene: TRBJ1-1
d_gene: -
abundance: -
CDR3aa: CASSHGGGTEAFF
CDR3nt: TGTGCCAGCAGCCACGGCGGGGGCACTGAAGCTTTCTTT

v_gene: TRBV7-2
j_gene: TRBJ2-1
d_gene: -
abundance: -
CDR3aa: CASSLSPSSYNEQFF
CDR3nt: TGTGCCAGCAGCTTGAGCCCGAGCTCCTACAATGAGCAGTTCTTC

v_gene: TRBV27
j_gene: TRBJ1-5
d_gene: -
abundance: -
CDR3aa: CASSTGRETNQPQHF
CDR3nt: TGTGCCAGCAGTACCGGAAGGGAGACCAATCAGCCCCAGCATTTT

v_gene: TRBV18
j_gene: TRBJ2-2
d_gene: TRBD2
abundance: once
CDR3aa: CASSRGLAGFDGELFF
CDR3nt: TGTGCCAGCTCACGGGGACTAGCGGGATTTGACGGGGAGCTGTTTTTT

v_gene: TRBV7-9
j_gene: TRBJ2-5
d_gene: -
abundance: -
CDR3aa: CASSLINGETQYF
CDR3nt: TGTGCCAGCAGCTTAATCAACGGAGAGACCCAGTACTTC

v_gene: TRBV5-8
j_gene: TRBJ1-1
d_gene: -
abundance: -
CDR3aa: CASSLNSLPEAFF
CDR3nt: TGTGCCAGCAGCTTAAATAGTTTGCCTGAAGCTTTCTTT

v_gene: TRBV19
j_gene: TRBJ1-2
d_gene: TRBD1
abundance: -
CDR3aa: CASSRQGTSYGYTF
CDR3nt: TGTGCCAGTAGTAGACAGGGTACGTCGTATGGCTACACCTTC

v_gene: TRBV27
j_gene: TRBJ1-5
d_gene: TRBD1
abundance: few
CDR3aa: CASSPRGQGILSNQPQHF
CDR3nt: TGTGCCAGCAGCCCCCGGGGACAGGGGATACTTAGCAATCAGCCCCAGCATTTT